Shown below are 6 T cell receptor beta chains from a single sample sequenced in a study of T cell changes during pregnancy in multiple sclerosis. Generated by immunoSEQ multiplex PCR, the TCRdb table keeps only in-frame clones and is missing some. The sample holds tens of thousands of clones, about nine tenths seen once. Sequencing used peripheral blood, obtained in the third trimester of pregnancy. All receptors derive from a female donor in good health, enrolled as a control in a pregnancy study.

The V gene is TRBV7-2, the J gene TRBJ2-7, with D tentatively TRBD1 (5 bases). Germline CDR1 reads SGHTA; CDR2 reads FQGNSA. Trimming left V 5 bases short and J 3 bases short, with 14 bases between. This CDR3 spans 14 amino acids. The CDR3 coding sequence is TGTGCCAGCAGCCGGACGACAGTATTCTACGAGCAGTACTTC. Translation: CASSRTTVFYEQYF.

The J gene is TRBJ1-2, the V gene TRBV27, with 11 bases matching TRBD1. CDR1 is MNHEY and CDR2 is SMNVEV in the germline V gene (reference sequence). This CDR3 has 17 residues. V was pared by 0 bases and J by 7 bases, with 10 bases of the junction left unmatched. The CDR3 is CASSLSGTGGSYGGYTF. The CDR3 region has the DNA TGTGCCAGCAGTTTATCGGGGACAGGGGGGAGCTACGGTGGCTACACCTTC.

The V call is TRBV15, the J call TRBJ2-7, with D perhaps TRBD1 (6 bases). The CDR3 has 14 amino acids. Germline CDR1 reads LNHNV; CDR2 reads YYDKDF (reference sequence). The V end was cut by 0 bases, the J end by 3 bases, with 9 bases between. The CDR3 bases are TGTGCCACCAGCAGAGAACTAGGGGGCTACGAGCAGTACTTC. Translation: CATSRELGGYEQYF.

The chain carries TRBV28 and TRBJ1-1; D may be TRBD1 (6 bases). Between the trimmed V and J ends, which lost 9 bases and 0 bases, there was a span of 11 bases. CDR3 size: 13 residues. CDR1 is MDHEN, CDR2 SYDVKM, per germline. The CDR3 nucleotides are TGTGCCAGATTGACAGGAATGAACACTGAAGCTTTCTTT. Its translation is CARLTGMNTEAFF.

The CDR3 DNA is TGTGCCAGCAGCTCAACAACTGGGGCCGGCCCTGAAGCTTTCTTT. It specifies CASSSTTGAGPEAFF. V and J are TRBV7-2 and TRBJ1-1, with D possibly matching TRBD1 (5 bases). V shed 4 bases and J shed 6 bases, with 18 bases lying between them. CDR1 and CDR2 from the germline V gene are SGHTA and FQGNSA. The CDR3 consists of 15 residues.

About this clone itself: In the same sample, other DNA sequences code for this CDR3. The chain recombines TRBV5-1 with TRBJ1-1; no reliable D call. Trimming stripped 0 bases from V and 0 bases from J, with 6 bases between. The CDR3 has 14 amino acids. CDR1 and CDR2 from the germline V gene are SGHRS and YFSETQ. The CDR3: CASSLVQLNTEAFF. Here the CDR3 DNA reads TGCGCCAGCAGCTTGGTTCAGTTGAACACTGAAGCTTTCTTT.